The 9 T cell receptor beta chains in this list originate from one sample, sequenced in a study of naive and memory T cell subsets (dated by TCRdb to 2016 to 2017). The protocol used for the library was UMI-ligation and nested PCR. The sequencer was an Illumina MiSeq. The beta constant-region primer consisted of an equimolar mixture of two oligonucleotides that together covered TRBC1 and TRBC2. TCRdb reanalyzed the raw reads on its own, using fastp at Q25 for trimming and MiXCR for clone calling, and kept in-frame beta chains. Rows are unified per CDR3 protein, each entry keeping the most common DNA and genes. Counted in this sample were 140,000 to 150,000 distinct CDR3 sequences; over 15% of them appeared once. The ten most abundant clones make up just over 0.14% of the sample. Material for sequencing was naive CD4+ T cells from blood. What this sample's cell subset or site label stands for: naive T cells, CD45RA high CD27+. These receptors were taken from a human donor in good health.

V gene TRBV25-1 combines with J gene TRBJ1-1; possibly TRBD1 for D (5 bases). V was cut by 2 bases and J by 0 bases, with 13 bases left in between. Germline V gene data show CDR1 as MGHDK and CDR2 as SYGVNS. CDR3 length: 16 residues. This CDR3 reads CASSEQGAGMNTEAFF. CDR3 sequence (DNA): TGTGCCAGCAGTGAACAGGGTGCGGGCATGAACACTGAAGCTTTCTTT.

This clonotype has only a few counts. This chain connects TRBV18 to TRBJ2-3; 10 nucleotides match TRBD1. This CDR3 region has 17 residues. Germline V CDR1 and CDR2: KGHSH, LQKENI. Losses at the gene ends were 6 bases for V and 1 base for J; bases not matched to a gene: 10. CDR3 sequence reads: CASSLRRQGAGTDTQYF. The CDR3 DNA reads TGTGCCAGCTCTCTCCGCCGACAGGGGGCGGGCACAGATACGCAGTATTTT.

J is TRBJ2-1 and V is TRBV20-1; possible D gene TRBD2, 5 bases. V was clipped by 6 bases and J by 2 bases, with 11 bases between them. This CDR3 is 13 amino acids long. Germline V gene sequence: CDR1 DFQATT, CDR2 SNEGSKA (reference sequence). CDR3 loop: CSALTNAYNEQFF. CDR3 coding DNA: TGCAGTGCCCTGACTAACGCCTACAATGAGCAGTTCTTC.

This rearrangement joins TRBV24-1 to TRBJ2-1; the D gene is possibly TRBD2 (7 bases). This CDR3 spans 21 amino acids. Germline CDR1 is KGHDR and CDR2 is SFDVKD. Deletions cut 1 base from V and 7 bases from J, with 31 bases between. CDR3 loop: CATSDFAQAKGGKLGRNEQFF. In DNA, the CDR3 is TGTGCCACCAGTGATTTCGCGCAAGCGAAGGGGGGGAAATTAGGGCGGAATGAGCAGTTCTTC.

The chain uses TRBV4-3 and TRBJ2-1; D gene uncertain. Germline V CDR1 and CDR2: LGHNA, YSLEER. Trimming stripped 0 bases from V and 1 base from J, with 4 bases between. This CDR3 region has 14 residues. For the CDR3, the DNA is TGCGCCAGCAGCCAAGACTTATCCTACAATGAGCAGTTCTTC. The encoded protein is CASSQDLSYNEQFF.

The chain combines TRBV12-3 or TRBV12-4 with TRBJ2-1, with 8 bases lining up with TRBD2. Trimming cost V 1 base and J 6 bases; bases outside gene matches: 8. The CDR3 is made up of 16 amino acids. CDR3 sequence reads: CASSLGLAPSFNEQFF. The CDR3 DNA sequence: TGTGCCAGCAGTTTAGGACTAGCGCCGAGTTTCAATGAGCAGTTCTTC.

This clonotype came up a few times. V and J are TRBV5-4 and TRBJ2-3, with a tentative D call TRBD1 (5 bases). This CDR3 has 15 residues. In germline, CDR1 is SGHNT, CDR2 YYREEE (reference sequence). V was cut by 5 bases and J by 1 base, with 14 bases left in between. The DNA of the CDR3 is TGTGCCAGCAGGCCAGACAGCCGGGGCACAGATACGCAGTATTTT. This translates into CASRPDSRGTDTQYF.

Only a few counts were recorded for this clonotype. CDR3 DNA sequence: TGTGCCAGCAGCTCCTTAGCGGGTCGCACAGATACGCAGTATTTT. It specifies CASSSLAGRTDTQYF. This chain links TRBV5-4 with TRBJ2-3, with 7 bases matching TRBD2. Looked up from germline, CDR1 is SGHNT and CDR2 is YYREEE (reference sequence). The V gene end was trimmed by 3 bases and the J gene end by 1 base; junction bases not matched to a gene: 5. The CDR3 has 15 residues. Full variable domain (missing parts from reference TRBV5-4 and TRBJ2-3): ETGVTQSPTHLIKTRGQQVTLRCSSQSGHNTVSWYQQALGQGPQFIFQYYREEENGRGNFPPRFSGLQFPNYSSELNVNALELDDSALYLCASSSLAGRTDTQYFGPGTRLTVL.

The DNA for the CDR3 is TGTGCCAGCAGCCCCCGACTAGCGGGAGGGAACAATGAGCAGTTCTTC. Residues: CASSPRLAGGNNEQFF. This chain joins TRBV3-1 and TRBJ2-1; TRBD2 matches at 14 bases. The germline V gene has CDR1 LGHDT and CDR2 YNNKEL (reference sequence). The ends lost 4 bases at V and 5 bases at J; junction bases unmatched: 4. This CDR3 comprises 16 residues.